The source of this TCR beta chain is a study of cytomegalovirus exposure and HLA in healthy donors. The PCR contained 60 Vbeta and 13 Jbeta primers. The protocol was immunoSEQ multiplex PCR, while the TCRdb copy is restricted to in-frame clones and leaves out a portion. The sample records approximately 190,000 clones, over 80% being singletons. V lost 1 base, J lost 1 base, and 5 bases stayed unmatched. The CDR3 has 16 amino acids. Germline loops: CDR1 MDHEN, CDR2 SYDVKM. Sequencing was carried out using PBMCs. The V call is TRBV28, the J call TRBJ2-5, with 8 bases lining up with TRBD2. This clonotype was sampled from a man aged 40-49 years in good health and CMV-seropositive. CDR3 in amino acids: CASSLYAGGSQETQYF. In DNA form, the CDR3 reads TGTGCCAGCAGTTTATATGCGGGGGGATCCCAAGAGACCCAGTACTTC. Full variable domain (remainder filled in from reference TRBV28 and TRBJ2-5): DVKVTQSSRYLVKRTGEKVFLECVQDMDHENMFWYRQDPGLGLRLIYFSYDVKMKEKGDIPEGYSVSREKKERFSLILESASTNQTSMYLCASSLYAGGSQETQYFGPGTRLLVL.